These T cell receptor beta chains were read from a single sample in a study of blood T cell repertoires in COVID-19. The table came from immunoSEQ multiplex PCR; TCRdb's copy has only in-frame clones and leaves some out. The sample lists around 300,000 clones; roughly 87% were seen once. The sequenced material came from peripheral blood. Receptors were obtained from a young man with active or convalescent COVID-19. Both conserved end residues are part of each CDR3. The D gene is left open where the match is weak. Size is stated for part of the rows, as once, few or many counts, or as a class when the clone is expanded.

D gene,V gene,J gene,clone size,CDR3 protein,CDR3 DNA
NA,TRBV9,TRBJ2-6,NA,CASSVVEAGVNLGVSGANVLTF,TGTGCCAGCAGCGTAGTAGAAGCAGGGGTAAACCTAGGGGTATCTGGGGCCAACGTCCTGACTTTC
NA,TRBV18,TRBJ1-1,NA,CASSPLTGYDTEAFF,TGTGCCAGCTCACCTCTCACAGGGTACGACACTGAAGCTTTCTTT
NA,TRBV6-5,TRBJ1-4,NA,CASSYAGTQGNEKLFF,TGTGCCAGCAGTTACGCAGGGACTCAGGGTAATGAAAAACTGTTTTTT
TRBD1,TRBV7-8,TRBJ1-3,NA,CASWDRSSGNTIYF,TGTGCCAGCTGGGACAGGTCCTCTGGAAACACCATATATTTT
NA,TRBV9,TRBJ1-4,NA,CASSVSHRINEKLFF,TGTGCCAGCAGCGTTTCTCACAGAATTAATGAAAAACTGTTTTTT
NA,TRBV10-2,TRBJ2-1,NA,CASSDGGPHNEQFF,TGCGCCAGCAGTGACGGCGGGCCCCACAATGAGCAGTTCTTC
TRBD1,TRBV12-5,TRBJ2-3,NA,CASGPDRGVTDTQYF,TGTGCTAGTGGTCCGGACAGGGGGGTGACAGATACGCAGTATTTT
NA,TRBV12-3/TRBV12-4,TRBJ1-1,NA,CASSLIPSPEAFF,TGTGCCAGCAGTTTAATCCCCAGTCCTGAAGCTTTCTTT
TRBD1,TRBV7-6,TRBJ2-4,NA,CASSAFSSGTENIQYF,TGTGCCAGCAGCGCATTCAGTTCCGGGACAGAGAACATTCAGTACTTC
TRBD2,TRBV5-4,TRBJ2-5,NA,CASSPGGAGETQYF,TGTGCCAGCAGCCCCGGGGGGGCCGGGGAGACCCAGTACTTC
TRBD2,TRBV11-2,TRBJ2-7,once,CASSFTSGGGTYEQYF,TGTGCCAGCAGCTTTACTAGCGGGGGGGGAACCTACGAGCAGTACTTC
TRBD2,TRBV3-1/TRBV3-2,TRBJ2-3,NA,CASSRPGTSGGGKDTQYF,TGTGCCAGCAGCCGCCCCGGGACTAGCGGGGGAGGGAAAGATACGCAGTATTTT
NA,TRBV12-3/TRBV12-4,TRBJ1-1,NA,CASSLTGQAFF,TGTGCCAGCAGTTTAACCGGTCAAGCTTTCTTT
NA,TRBV12-5,TRBJ1-6,NA,CASGVGAGPFQNSPLHF,TGTGCTAGTGGGGTGGGGGCAGGGCCCTTTCAGAATTCACCCCTCCACTTT
NA,TRBV6-5,TRBJ2-5,NA,CASPRELADQKTQYF,TGTGCCAGCCCCCGAGAGTTAGCCGATCAGAAGACCCAGTACTTC
TRBD1,TRBV3-1/TRBV3-2,TRBJ1-5,NA,CASSHGDRNLFCNQPQHF,TGTGCCAGCAGCCATGGGGACAGGAATCTTTTCTGCAATCAGCCCCAGCATTTT
NA,TRBV7-2,TRBJ1-3,NA,CASSLIVSGASSGNTIYF,TGTGCCAGCAGCTTAATCGTGTCAGGGGCCAGCTCTGGAAACACCATATATTTT
NA,TRBV7-9,TRBJ2-3,NA,CASSQIAGQGVTDTQYF,TGTGCCAGCAGCCAAATAGCGGGACAGGGAGTCACAGATACGCAGTATTTT
TRBD1,TRBV6-6,TRBJ2-7,NA,CASSHRTGAGEQYF,TGTGCCAGCAGCCATCGTACAGGGGCTGGCGAGCAGTACTTC
TRBD2,TRBV6-2/TRBV6-3,TRBJ2-1,NA,CASSYSSAGANNEQFF,TGTGCCAGCAGTTACTCCTCAGCGGGGGCAAACAATGAGCAGTTCTTC
TRBD1,TRBV13,TRBJ1-1,NA,CASRSTGTGGGDTEAFF,TGTGCCAGCAGGTCTACCGGGACAGGGGGAGGAGACACTGAAGCTTTCTTT
NA,TRBV7-9,TRBJ2-1,NA,CASSPRVFYNEQFF,TGTGCCAGCAGCCCCAGGGTATTCTACAATGAGCAGTTCTTC
TRBD1,TRBV10-3,TRBJ2-7,NA,CAIAGQGAGGEQYF,TGTGCCATCGCGGGACAGGGGGCTGGTGGCGAGCAGTACTTC
NA,TRBV7-2,TRBJ1-6,NA,CASSPRVESNSPLHF,TGTGCCAGCAGCCCCCGGGTGGAAAGCAATTCACCCCTCCACTTT
NA,TRBV18,TRBJ2-5,NA,CASSPQVGVLETQYF,TGTGCCAGCTCACCACAAGTAGGGGTACTAGAGACCCAGTACTTC
TRBD1,TRBV27,TRBJ1-2,NA,CASRDRGHGYTF,TGTGCCAGCAGGGACAGGGGCCATGGCTACACCTTC
NA,TRBV7-9,TRBJ1-4,NA,CASSPILPGLNEKLFF,TGTGCCAGCAGCCCAATACTACCAGGACTTAATGAAAAACTGTTTTTT
TRBD1,TRBV2,TRBJ2-5,NA,CASSVFHRGQETQYF,TGTGCCAGCAGTGTGTTTCACAGGGGACAAGAGACCCAGTACTTC
TRBD2,TRBV5-4,TRBJ2-2,NA,CASSRLAGGTGELFF,TGTGCCAGCAGTCGACTAGCGGGGGGTACCGGGGAGCTGTTTTTT
TRBD2,TRBV24-1,TRBJ2-3,NA,CATSDDSAGEADTQYF,TGTGCCACCAGTGATGACTCAGCGGGGGAGGCAGATACGCAGTATTTT
TRBD1,TRBV28,TRBJ1-1,NA,CASSFVQGGTEAFF,TGTGCCAGCAGTTTTGTCCAGGGGGGAACTGAAGCTTTCTTT
NA,TRBV21-1,TRBJ1-1,NA,CASSKVCRYANTEAFF,TGTGCCAGCAGCAAAGTGTGCCGGTACGCGAACACTGAAGCTTTCTTT
NA,TRBV10-3,TRBJ1-1,NA,CAIRTPMNTEAFF,TGTGCCATCAGAACACCGATGAACACTGAAGCTTTCTTT
NA,TRBV5-5,TRBJ2-7,NA,CASSLASLPYEQYF,TGTGCCAGCAGCTTGGCCTCACTCCCCTACGAGCAGTACTTC
TRBD1,TRBV4-1,TRBJ2-1,NA,CASSRPRTGGNNEQFF,TGCGCCAGCAGCCGCCCAAGGACAGGGGGTAACAATGAGCAGTTCTTC
TRBD1,TRBV5-6,TRBJ1-6,NA,CASSLGQGNSPLHF,TGTGCCAGCAGCTTGGGACAGGGGAATTCACCCCTCCACTTT
TRBD1,TRBV4-1,TRBJ1-2,NA,CASSQVGTGDHYGYTF,TGCGCCAGCAGCCAAGTTGGGACAGGGGATCATTATGGCTACACCTTC
TRBD2,TRBV9,TRBJ2-1,NA,CASSVFEAGDEQFF,TGTGCCAGCAGCGTATTTGAGGCGGGGGACGAGCAGTTCTTC
NA,TRBV6-2/TRBV6-3,TRBJ2-3,NA,CASSYRGSTDTQYF,TGTGCCAGCAGTTATCGGGGGTCCACAGATACGCAGTATTTT
TRBD2,TRBV11-2,TRBJ2-3,NA,CASSLDRVASGGQGSDF,TGTGCCAGCAGCTTAGATCGGGTAGCTAGCGGGGGCCAGGGTTCGGATTTT
NA,TRBV24-1,TRBJ1-6,NA,CATRVRKRNSPLHF,TGTGCCACCAGGGTCAGAAAAAGAAATTCACCCCTCCACTTT
NA,TRBV3-1/TRBV3-2,TRBJ2-7,NA,CASSRRDSSYEQYF,TGTGCCAGCAGCCGCCGGGACTCCTCCTACGAGCAGTACTTC
NA,TRBV2,TRBJ2-7,NA,CASSVDEQYF,TGTGCCAGCTCAGTGGACGAGCAGTACTTC